These 13 T cell receptor beta chains originate from one sample sequenced in a study of T cell repertoires in cytomegalovirus infection. TCRdb used MiXCR to reprocess the reads, holding one entry per CDR3 protein. Of about 530,000 distinct CDR3 sequences listed, approximately 25% are singletons. Input material: PBMCs. The source of these receptors is a human donor in good health (CMV status not recorded). Some clones in this sample may be carry-over from other donors' samples.

The chain employs TRBV7-9 and TRBJ2-1; 14 bases map to TRBD2. The germline V gene has CDR1 SEHNR and CDR2 FQNEAQ (reference sequence). The CDR3 covers 18 residues. Trimming at V came to 5 bases and at J to 5 bases, leaving 11 bases not matched to a gene. CDR3 region: CASSPGGTSGSSHNEQFF. CDR3 bases: TGTGCCAGCAGCCCCGGTGGGACTAGCGGGAGCAGCCACAATGAGCAGTTCTTC.

The chain is built from TRBV19 and TRBJ2-7; D gene uncertain. CDR1 and CDR2 (germline): LNHDA, SQIVND (reference sequence). V shed 1 base and J shed 3 bases, with 16 bases lying between them. The CDR3 is 16 residues long. The CDR3 DNA reads as TGTGCCAGTAGTATAGGTAGGGTGGCATCAGGCTACGAGCAGTACTTC. Protein sequence: CASSIGRVASGYEQYF.

This clonotype showed up just a few times. The chain combines TRBV7-2 with TRBJ2-5, with 8 bases matching TRBD2. V was pared by 4 bases and J by 5 bases, with 3 bases of the junction left unmatched. CDR1 and CDR2 from the germline V gene are SGHTA and FQGNSA. This CDR3 has 13 amino acids. As DNA, the CDR3 is TGTGCCAGCAGCTCCCCTAGCGGGGAGACCCAGTACTTC. Encoded protein: CASSSPSGETQYF.

This clonotype occurred many times. This rearrangement joins TRBV7-2 to TRBJ1-1, with D uncertain. Trimming took off 2 bases at V and 4 bases at J, with 8 bases between the two ends. CDR3 size: 13 residues. Germline lookup yields CDR1 SGHTA and CDR2 FQGNSA. CDR3 sequence (DNA): TGTGCCAGCAGCTTAATCGACGGCACTGAAGCTTTCTTT. Its translation: CASSLIDGTEAFF.

The V call is TRBV28, the J call TRBJ2-7, with TRBD2 matching 7 bases. With 5 bases clipped from V and 3 bases from J, the junction kept 22 bases outside the gene matches. The CDR3 loop spans 19 amino acids. Germline assignment: CDR1 MDHEN and CDR2 SYDVKM. The CDR3 spells CASSAGTGHVGGRFYEQYF. DNA of the CDR3: TGTGCCAGCAGTGCCGGGACCGGGCATGTGGGAGGGAGATTCTACGAGCAGTACTTC.

The rearrangement uses TRBV6-2 or TRBV6-3 and TRBJ2-3; TRBD2 agrees at 9 bases. There are 14 residues in the CDR3. With 6 bases clipped from V and 5 bases from J, the junction kept 6 bases outside the gene matches. Germline lookup yields CDR1 MNHEY and CDR2 SVGEGT. The CDR3 sequence is CASRLAGFGDTQYF. The CDR3, as DNA: TGTGCCAGCAGGCTAGCGGGATTTGGAGATACGCAGTATTTT.

This clonotype has only a few counts. The chain couples TRBV7-9 to TRBJ2-1; the match to TRBD2 covers 8 bases. Trimming cost V 5 bases and J 3 bases; bases outside gene matches: 12. Per the germline V gene, CDR1 is SEHNR and CDR2 is FQNEAQ (reference sequence). CDR3 size: 17 residues. As DNA, the CDR3 is TGTGCCAGCAGCCTACTAATAGCGGGGACGGACTACAATGAGCAGTTCTTC. It translates to CASSLLIAGTDYNEQFF.

This clonotype has at least ten counts. The J gene is TRBJ1-2, the V gene TRBV7-2, with 7 bases identical to TRBD1. The CDR3 length is 16 residues. Germline trimming cut 10 bases from V and 4 bases from J; bases unmatched to any gene: 18. Germline CDR1 SGHTA, CDR2 FQGNSA. CDR3 protein: CATTPGQPSTGYGYTF. In DNA form, the CDR3 reads TGTGCCACCACCCCGGGACAGCCTTCTACAGGCTATGGCTACACCTTC.

This clonotype was recorded many times. V usage is TRBV7-2 and J usage is TRBJ2-7, with 10 nucleotides matching TRBD1. CDR1 is SGHTA and CDR2 is FQGNSA in the germline V gene. V trimming: 5 bases; J trimming: 5 bases; junction bases outside the gene matches: 3. The CDR3 consists of 13 residues. The CDR3 spells CASSTTGGNEQYV. In DNA form, the CDR3 reads TGTGCCAGCAGCACGACAGGGGGCAACGAGCAGTACGTC.

The sample holds a few counts of this clonotype. The rearrangement links TRBV18 to TRBJ2-1; maybe TRBD2 (6 bases). Trimming took 3 bases from V and 10 from J, leaving 13 bases between them. The CDR3 sequence is 13 residues long. Germline CDR1 is KGHSH and CDR2 is LQKENI. The CDR3 reads CASSPGLTKEQFF. CDR3 sequence (DNA): TGTGCCAGCTCACCGGGACTCACCAAGGAGCAGTTCTTC.

This clonotype was detected a few times. This rearrangement joins TRBV28 to TRBJ1-1; unclear D gene. Trimming took off 6 bases at V and 3 bases at J, with 14 bases between the two ends. The length of the CDR3 is 14 residues. Looked up from germline, CDR1 is MDHEN and CDR2 is SYDVKM. The CDR3 is CASSRSARHTEAFF. The DNA for the CDR3 is TGTGCCAGCAGCCGGAGTGCCAGGCACACTGAAGCTTTCTTT.

This clonotype was seen only a few times. CDR3 in amino acids: CSAHGVMPNTEAFF. The CDR3 nucleotides read TGCAGTGCCCACGGAGTAATGCCGAACACTGAAGCTTTCTTT. The chain couples TRBV20-1 to TRBJ1-1, with D unclear. CDR1 and CDR2 (germline): DFQATT, SNEGSKA (reference sequence). The CDR3 runs 14 residues. Trimming stripped 6 bases from V and 1 base from J, with 15 bases between.

This clonotype was seen only a few times. The chain combines TRBV19 with TRBJ1-1; D is unresolved. Germline V gene sequence: CDR1 LNHDA, CDR2 SQIVND (reference sequence). Trimming left V 8 bases short and J 11 bases short, with 27 bases between. This CDR3 region has 15 residues. The CDR3 sequence: CASSKPRSSARRAFF. The CDR3 DNA follows: TGTGCCAGTTCTAAACCCCGATCGTCTGCAAGACGTGCTTTCTTT.